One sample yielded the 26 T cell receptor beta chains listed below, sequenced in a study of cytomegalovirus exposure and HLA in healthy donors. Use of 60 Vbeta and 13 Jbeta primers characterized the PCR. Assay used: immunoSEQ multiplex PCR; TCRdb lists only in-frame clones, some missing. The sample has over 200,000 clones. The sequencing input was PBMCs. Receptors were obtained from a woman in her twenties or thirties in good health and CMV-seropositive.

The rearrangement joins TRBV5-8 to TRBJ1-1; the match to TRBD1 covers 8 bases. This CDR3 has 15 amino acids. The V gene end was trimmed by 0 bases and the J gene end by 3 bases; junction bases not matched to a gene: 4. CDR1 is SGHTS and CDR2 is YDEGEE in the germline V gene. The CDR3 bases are TGTGCCAGCAGCTTGGGGACAGGGCTTTACACTGAAGCTTTCTTT. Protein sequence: CASSLGTGLYTEAFF.

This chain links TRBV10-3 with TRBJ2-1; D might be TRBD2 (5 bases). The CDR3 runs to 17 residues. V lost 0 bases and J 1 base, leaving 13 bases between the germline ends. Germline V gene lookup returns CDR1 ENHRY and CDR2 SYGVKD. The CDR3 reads CAISESSPRDSYNEQFF. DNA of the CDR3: TGTGCCATCAGTGAGTCGAGTCCCCGGGATTCCTACAATGAGCAGTTCTTC.

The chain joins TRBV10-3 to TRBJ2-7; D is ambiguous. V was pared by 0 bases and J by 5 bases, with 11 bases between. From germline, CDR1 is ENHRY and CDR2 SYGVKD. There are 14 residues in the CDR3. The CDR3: CAISESLSTDEQYF. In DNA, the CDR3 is TGTGCCATCAGTGAGTCTCTTAGTACCGACGAGCAGTACTTC.

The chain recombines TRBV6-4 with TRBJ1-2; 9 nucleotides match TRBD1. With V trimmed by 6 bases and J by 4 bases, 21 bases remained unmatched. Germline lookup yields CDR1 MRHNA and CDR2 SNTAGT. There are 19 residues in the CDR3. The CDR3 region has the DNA TGTGCCAGCAGACTACCCCGGGACAGGGTGGTATTTGTGGCCTATGGCTACACCTTC. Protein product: CASRLPRDRVVFVAYGYTF.

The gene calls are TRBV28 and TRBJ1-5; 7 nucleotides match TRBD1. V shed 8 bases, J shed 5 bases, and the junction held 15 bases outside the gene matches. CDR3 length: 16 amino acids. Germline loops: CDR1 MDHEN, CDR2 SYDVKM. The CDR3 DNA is TGTGCCAGCGGACCAGGCTTAGAGGGGGCGGATCAGCCCCAGCATTTT. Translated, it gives CASGPGLEGADQPQHF.

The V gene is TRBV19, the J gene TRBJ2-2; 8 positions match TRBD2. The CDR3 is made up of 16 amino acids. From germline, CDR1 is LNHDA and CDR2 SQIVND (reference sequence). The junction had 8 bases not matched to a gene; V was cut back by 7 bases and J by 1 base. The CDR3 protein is CASTLAGPQNTGELFF. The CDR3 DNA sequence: TGTGCCAGTACCTTAGCGGGGCCACAGAACACCGGGGAGCTGTTTTTT.

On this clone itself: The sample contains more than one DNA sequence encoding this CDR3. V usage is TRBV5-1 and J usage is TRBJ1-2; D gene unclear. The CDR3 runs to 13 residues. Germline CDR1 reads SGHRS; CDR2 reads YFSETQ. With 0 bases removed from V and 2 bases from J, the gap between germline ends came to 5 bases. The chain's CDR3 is CASSLDRNYGYTF. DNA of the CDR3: TGCGCCAGCAGCTTGGACAGAAACTATGGCTACACCTTC.

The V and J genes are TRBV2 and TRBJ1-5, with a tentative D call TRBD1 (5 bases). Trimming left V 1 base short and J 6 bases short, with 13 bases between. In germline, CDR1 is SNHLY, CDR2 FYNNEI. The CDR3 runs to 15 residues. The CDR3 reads CASSEEGIGSQPQHF. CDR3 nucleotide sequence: TGTGCCAGCAGTGAAGAGGGGATTGGTAGTCAGCCCCAGCATTTT.

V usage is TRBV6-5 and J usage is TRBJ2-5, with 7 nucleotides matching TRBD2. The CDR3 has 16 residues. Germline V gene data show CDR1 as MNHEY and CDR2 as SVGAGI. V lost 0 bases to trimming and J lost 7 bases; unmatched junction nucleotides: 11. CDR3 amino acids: CASSYSLGGSRGTQYF. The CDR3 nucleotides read TGTGCCAGCAGTTACTCGCTCGGCGGGAGTCGCGGGACCCAGTACTTC.

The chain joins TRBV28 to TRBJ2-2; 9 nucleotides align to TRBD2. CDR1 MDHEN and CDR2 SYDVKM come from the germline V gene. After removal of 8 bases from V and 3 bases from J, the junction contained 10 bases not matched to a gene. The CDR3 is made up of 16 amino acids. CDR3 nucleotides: TGTGCCAGCTTCGCCCCGGGACTAGCCGACACCGGGGAGCTGTTTTTT. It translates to CASFAPGLADTGELFF.

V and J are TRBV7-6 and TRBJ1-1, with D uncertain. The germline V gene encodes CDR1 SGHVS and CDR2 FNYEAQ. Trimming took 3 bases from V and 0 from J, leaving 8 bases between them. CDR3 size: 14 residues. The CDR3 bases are TGTGCCAGCAGCTTGGAGGTGGTGAACACTGAAGCTTTCTTT. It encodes CASSLEVVNTEAFF.

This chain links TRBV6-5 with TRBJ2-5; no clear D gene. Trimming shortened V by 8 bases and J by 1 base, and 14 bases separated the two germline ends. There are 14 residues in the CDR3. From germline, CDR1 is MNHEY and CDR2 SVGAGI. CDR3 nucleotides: TGTGCCAGCCGAATCCCCGGGTCCCAAGAGACCCAGTACTTC. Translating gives CASRIPGSQETQYF.

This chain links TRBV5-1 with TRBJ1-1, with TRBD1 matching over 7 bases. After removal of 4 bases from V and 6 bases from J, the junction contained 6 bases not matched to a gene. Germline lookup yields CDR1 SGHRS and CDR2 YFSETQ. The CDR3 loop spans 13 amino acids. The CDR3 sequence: CASSGDRDAEAFF. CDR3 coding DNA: TGCGCCAGCAGCGGCGACAGGGACGCTGAAGCTTTCTTT.

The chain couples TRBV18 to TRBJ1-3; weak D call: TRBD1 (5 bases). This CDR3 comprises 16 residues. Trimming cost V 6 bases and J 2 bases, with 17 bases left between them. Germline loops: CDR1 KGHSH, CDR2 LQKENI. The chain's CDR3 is CASSRDPGVAGNTIYF. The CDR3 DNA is TGTGCCAGCTCGCGGGACCCCGGGGTCGCTGGAAACACCATATATTTT.

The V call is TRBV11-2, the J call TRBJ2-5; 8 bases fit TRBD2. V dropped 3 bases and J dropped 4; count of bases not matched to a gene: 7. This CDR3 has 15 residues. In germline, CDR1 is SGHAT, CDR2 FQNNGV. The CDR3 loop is CASSFGAGVLETQYF. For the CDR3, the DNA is TGTGCCAGCAGCTTTGGAGCGGGAGTACTAGAGACCCAGTACTTC.

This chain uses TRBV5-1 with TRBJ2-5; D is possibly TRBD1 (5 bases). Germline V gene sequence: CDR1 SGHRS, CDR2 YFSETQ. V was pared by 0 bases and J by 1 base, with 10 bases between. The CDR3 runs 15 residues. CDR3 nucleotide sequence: TGCGCCAGCAGCTTGGTTCAGGGTTCCCAAGAGACCCAGTACTTC. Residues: CASSLVQGSQETQYF.

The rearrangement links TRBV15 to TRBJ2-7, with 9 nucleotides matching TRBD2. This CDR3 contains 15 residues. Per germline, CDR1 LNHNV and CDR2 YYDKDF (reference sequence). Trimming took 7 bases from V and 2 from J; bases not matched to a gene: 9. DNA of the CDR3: TGTGCCACCACCCAGGGACTAGCTCCCGCCTACGAGCAGTACTTC. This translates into CATTQGLAPAYEQYF.

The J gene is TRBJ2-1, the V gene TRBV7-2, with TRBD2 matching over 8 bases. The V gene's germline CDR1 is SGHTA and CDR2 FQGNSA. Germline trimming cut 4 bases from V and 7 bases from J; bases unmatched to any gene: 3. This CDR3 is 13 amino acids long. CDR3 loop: CASSSSGGNEQFF. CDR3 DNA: TGTGCCAGCAGCTCCAGCGGGGGTAATGAGCAGTTCTTC.

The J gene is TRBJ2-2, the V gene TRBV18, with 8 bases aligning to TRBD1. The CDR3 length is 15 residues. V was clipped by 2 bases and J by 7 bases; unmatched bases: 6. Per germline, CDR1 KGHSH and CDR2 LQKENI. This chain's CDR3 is CASSPDRGFLGELFF. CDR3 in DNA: TGTGCCAGCTCACCAGACAGGGGATTTCTCGGGGAGCTGTTTTTT.

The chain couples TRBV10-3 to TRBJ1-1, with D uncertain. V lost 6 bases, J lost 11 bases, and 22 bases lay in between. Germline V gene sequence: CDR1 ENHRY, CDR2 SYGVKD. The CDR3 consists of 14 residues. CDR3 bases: TGTGCCATCAGACCACTCGAGGGCGGGCGGATTGCTTTCTTT. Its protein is CAIRPLEGGRIAFF.

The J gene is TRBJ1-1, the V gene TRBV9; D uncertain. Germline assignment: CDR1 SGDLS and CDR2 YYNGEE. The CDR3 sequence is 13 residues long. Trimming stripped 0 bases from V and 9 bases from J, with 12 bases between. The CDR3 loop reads CASSVAPGSQAFF. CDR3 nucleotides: TGTGCCAGCAGCGTAGCCCCCGGTTCGCAAGCTTTCTTT.

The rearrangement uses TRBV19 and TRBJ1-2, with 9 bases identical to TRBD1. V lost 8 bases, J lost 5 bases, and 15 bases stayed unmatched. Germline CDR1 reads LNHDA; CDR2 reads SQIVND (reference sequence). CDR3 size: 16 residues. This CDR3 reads CASQSGTGSMGYGYTF. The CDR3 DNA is TGTGCCAGTCAGTCCGGGACAGGGTCCATGGGGTATGGCTACACCTTC. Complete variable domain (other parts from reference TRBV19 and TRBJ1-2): DGGITQSPKYLFRKEGQNVTLSCEQNLNHDAMYWYRQDPGQGLRLIYYSQIVNDFQKGDIAEGYSVSREKKESFPLTVTSAQKNPTAFYLCASQSGTGSMGYGYTFGSGTRLTVV.

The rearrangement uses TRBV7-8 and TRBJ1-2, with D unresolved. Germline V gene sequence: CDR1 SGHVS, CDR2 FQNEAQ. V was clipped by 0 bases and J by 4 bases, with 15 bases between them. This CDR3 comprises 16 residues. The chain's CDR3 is CASSLAAAVRSYGYTF. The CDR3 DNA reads TGTGCCAGCAGCTTAGCCGCGGCTGTTCGGAGCTATGGCTACACCTTC.

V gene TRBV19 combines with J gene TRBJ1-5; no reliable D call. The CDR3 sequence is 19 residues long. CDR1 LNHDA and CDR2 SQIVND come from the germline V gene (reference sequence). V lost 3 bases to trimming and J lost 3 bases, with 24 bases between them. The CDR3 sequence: CASSIPLLLGAGDNQPQHF. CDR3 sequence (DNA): TGTGCCAGTAGTATTCCCCTCCTACTGGGAGCGGGAGACAATCAGCCCCAGCATTTT.

CDR3 DNA sequence: TGTGCCACCTCAGGAGGGGGCGGTGGAAACACCATATATTTT. Protein: CATSGGGGGNTIYF. The genes are TRBV6-1 and TRBJ1-3; 7 bases are a match to TRBD1. Germline loops: CDR1 MNHNS, CDR2 SASEGT. Unmatched junction bases numbered 9, after V lost 10 bases and J lost 3 bases. CDR3 length: 14 amino acids.

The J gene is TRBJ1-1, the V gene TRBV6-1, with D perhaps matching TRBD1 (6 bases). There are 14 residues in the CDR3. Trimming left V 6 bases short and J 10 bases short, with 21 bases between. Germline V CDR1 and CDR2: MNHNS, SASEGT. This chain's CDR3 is CASSPKGDIERAFF. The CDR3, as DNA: TGTGCCAGCAGCCCCAAGGGGGACATTGAGAGAGCTTTCTTT.